This T cell receptor (beta chain) was sequenced during a study of blood T cell repertoires in COVID-19. Generated by immunoSEQ multiplex PCR, the TCRdb table keeps only in-frame clones and is missing some. The table has 72,000 or so clones, about nine tenths seen once. J lost 5 bases, V lost 6 bases, and 1 base had no gene match. The CDR3 loop spans 12 amino acids. The material sequenced was peripheral blood. This clonotype was obtained from an older woman with acute or convalescent COVID-19. V usage is TRBV12-3 or TRBV12-4 and J usage is TRBJ1-5; 7 positions match TRBD1. The chain's CDR3 is CASSRGDQPQHF. Written as DNA, the CDR3 is TGTGCCAGCAGCAGGGGGGATCAGCCCCAGCATTTT.